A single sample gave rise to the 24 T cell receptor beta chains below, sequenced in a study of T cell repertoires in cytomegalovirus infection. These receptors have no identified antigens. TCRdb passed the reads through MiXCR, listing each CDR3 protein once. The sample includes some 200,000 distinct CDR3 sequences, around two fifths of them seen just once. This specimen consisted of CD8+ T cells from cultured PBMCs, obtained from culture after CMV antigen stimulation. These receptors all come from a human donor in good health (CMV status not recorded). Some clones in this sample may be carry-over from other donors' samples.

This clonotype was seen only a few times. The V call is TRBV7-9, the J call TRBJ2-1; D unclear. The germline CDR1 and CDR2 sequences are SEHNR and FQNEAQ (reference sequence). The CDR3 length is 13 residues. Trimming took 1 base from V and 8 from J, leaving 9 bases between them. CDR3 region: CASSLGVSDEQFF. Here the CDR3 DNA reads TGTGCCAGCAGCTTAGGGGTCTCCGATGAGCAGTTCTTC. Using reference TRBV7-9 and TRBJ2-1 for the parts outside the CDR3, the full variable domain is DTGVSQNPRHKITKRGQNVTFRCDPISEHNRLYWYRQTLGQGPEFLTYFQNEAQLEKSRLLSDRFSAERPKGSFSTLEIQRTEQGDSAMYLCASSLGVSDEQFFGPGTRLTVL.

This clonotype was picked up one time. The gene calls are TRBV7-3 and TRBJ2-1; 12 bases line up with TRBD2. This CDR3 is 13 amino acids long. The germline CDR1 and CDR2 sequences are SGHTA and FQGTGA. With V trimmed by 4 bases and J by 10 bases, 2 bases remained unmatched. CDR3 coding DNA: TGTGCCAGCAGCTCTCTAGCGGGGGGGGAGCAGTTCTTC. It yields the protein CASSSLAGGEQFF.

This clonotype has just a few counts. CDR3 region: CASSLRIRGDEQFF. The CDR3 DNA sequence: TGTGCCAGCAGTTTAAGGATCCGCGGGGATGAGCAGTTCTTC. This chain joins TRBV28 and TRBJ2-1, with a weak D call TRBD2 (6 bases). This CDR3 is 14 amino acids long. V was trimmed by 2 bases and J by 8 bases, leaving 13 bases between them. Germline assignment: CDR1 MDHEN and CDR2 SYDVKM.

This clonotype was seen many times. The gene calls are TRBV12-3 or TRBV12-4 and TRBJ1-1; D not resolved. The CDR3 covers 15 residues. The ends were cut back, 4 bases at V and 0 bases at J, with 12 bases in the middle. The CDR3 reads CASSSQRAVNTEAFF. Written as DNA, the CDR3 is TGTGCCAGCAGTTCCCAGAGGGCGGTGAACACTGAAGCTTTCTTT.

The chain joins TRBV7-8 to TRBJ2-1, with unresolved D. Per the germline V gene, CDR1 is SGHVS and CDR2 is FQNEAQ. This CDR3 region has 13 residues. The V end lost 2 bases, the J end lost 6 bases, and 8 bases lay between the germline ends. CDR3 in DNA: TGTGCCAGCAGCTTAAGGTCAACCAATGAGCAGTTCTTC. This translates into CASSLRSTNEQFF.

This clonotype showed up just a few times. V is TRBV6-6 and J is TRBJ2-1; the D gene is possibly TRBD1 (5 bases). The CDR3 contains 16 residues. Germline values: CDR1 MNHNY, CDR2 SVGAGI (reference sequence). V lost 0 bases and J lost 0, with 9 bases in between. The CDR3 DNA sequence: TGTGCCAGCAGTTACTCCCAGGGTAACTCCTACAATGAGCAGTTCTTC. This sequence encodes CASSYSQGNSYNEQFF.

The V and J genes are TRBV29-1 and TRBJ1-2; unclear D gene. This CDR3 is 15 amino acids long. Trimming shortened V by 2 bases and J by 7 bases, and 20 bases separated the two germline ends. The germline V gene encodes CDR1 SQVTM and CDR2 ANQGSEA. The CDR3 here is CSVEKKRRGIAGYTF. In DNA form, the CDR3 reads TGCAGCGTTGAAAAGAAGAGACGCGGGATCGCTGGCTACACCTTC.

The CDR3 DNA follows: TGTGCCAGCAGCTTGGAGTTGCGGAATCTTAACTATGGCTACACCTTC. As protein: CASSLELRNLNYGYTF. V gene TRBV5-4 combines with J gene TRBJ1-2; unclear D gene. From germline, CDR1 is SGHNT and CDR2 YYREEE (reference sequence). With 0 bases removed from V and 1 base from J, the gap between germline ends came to 13 bases. The CDR3 length is 16 residues.

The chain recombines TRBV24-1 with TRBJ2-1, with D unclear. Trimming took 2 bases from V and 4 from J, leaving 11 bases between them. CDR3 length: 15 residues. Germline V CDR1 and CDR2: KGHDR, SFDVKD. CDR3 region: CATSDSPTSYNEQFF. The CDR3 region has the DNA TGTGCCACCAGTGATTCCCCGACCAGTTACAATGAGCAGTTCTTC.

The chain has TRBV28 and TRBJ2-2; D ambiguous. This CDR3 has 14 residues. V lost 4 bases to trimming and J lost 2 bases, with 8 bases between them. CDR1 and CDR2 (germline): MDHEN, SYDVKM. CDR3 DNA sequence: TGTGCCAGCAGTTCTCGCCAAAACACCGGGGAGCTGTTTTTT. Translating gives CASSSRQNTGELFF.

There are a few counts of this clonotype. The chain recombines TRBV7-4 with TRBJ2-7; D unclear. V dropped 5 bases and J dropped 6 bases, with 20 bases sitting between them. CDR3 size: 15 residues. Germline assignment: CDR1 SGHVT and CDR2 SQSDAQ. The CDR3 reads CASSAGATFAGEQYF. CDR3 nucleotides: TGTGCCAGCAGCGCAGGAGCAACTTTCGCTGGCGAGCAGTACTTC.

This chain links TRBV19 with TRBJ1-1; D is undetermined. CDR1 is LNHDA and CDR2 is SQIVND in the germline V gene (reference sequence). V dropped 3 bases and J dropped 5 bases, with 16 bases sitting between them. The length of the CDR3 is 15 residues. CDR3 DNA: TGTGCCAGTAGTATTTCGGGCCACGAAGGAACTGAAGCTTTCTTT. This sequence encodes CASSISGHEGTEAFF.

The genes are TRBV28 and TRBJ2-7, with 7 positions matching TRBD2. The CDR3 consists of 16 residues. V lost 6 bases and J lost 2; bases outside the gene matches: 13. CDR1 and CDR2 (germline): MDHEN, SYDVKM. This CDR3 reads CASSTPTSGVTYEQYF. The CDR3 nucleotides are TGTGCCAGCAGCACGCCCACCAGCGGGGTGACCTACGAGCAGTACTTC.

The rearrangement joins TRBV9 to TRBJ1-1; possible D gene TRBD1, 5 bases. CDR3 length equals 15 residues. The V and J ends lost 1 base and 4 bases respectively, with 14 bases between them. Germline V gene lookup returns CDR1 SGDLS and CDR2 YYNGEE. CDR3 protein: CASSVSGGVGTEAFF. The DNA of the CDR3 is TGTGCCAGCAGCGTATCCGGGGGGGTCGGCACTGAAGCTTTCTTT.

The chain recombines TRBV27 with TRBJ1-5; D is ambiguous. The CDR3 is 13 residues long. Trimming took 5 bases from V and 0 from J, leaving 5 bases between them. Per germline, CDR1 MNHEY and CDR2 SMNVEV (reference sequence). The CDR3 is CASSQSSNQPQHF. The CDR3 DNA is TGTGCCAGCAGTCAAAGTAGCAATCAGCCCCAGCATTTT.

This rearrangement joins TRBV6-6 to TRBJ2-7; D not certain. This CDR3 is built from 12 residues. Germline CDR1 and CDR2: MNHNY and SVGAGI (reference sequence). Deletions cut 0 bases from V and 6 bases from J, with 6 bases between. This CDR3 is CASSYSPGEQYF. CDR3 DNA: TGTGCCAGCAGTTACTCCCCTGGCGAGCAGTACTTC.

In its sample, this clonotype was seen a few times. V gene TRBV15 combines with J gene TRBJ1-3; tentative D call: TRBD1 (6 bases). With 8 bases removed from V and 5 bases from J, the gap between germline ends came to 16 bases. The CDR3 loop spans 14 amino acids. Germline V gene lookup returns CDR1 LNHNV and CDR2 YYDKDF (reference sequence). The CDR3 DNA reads TGTGCCACCGCCAGGAGGACAGCGAGAAACACCATATATTTT. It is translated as CATARRTARNTIYF.

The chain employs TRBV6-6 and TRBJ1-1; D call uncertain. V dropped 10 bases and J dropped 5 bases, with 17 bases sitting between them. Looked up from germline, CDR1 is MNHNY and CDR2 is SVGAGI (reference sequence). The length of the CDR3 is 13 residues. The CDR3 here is CATPSGRGTEAFF. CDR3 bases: TGTGCCACTCCTTCTGGGCGGGGAACTGAAGCTTTCTTT.

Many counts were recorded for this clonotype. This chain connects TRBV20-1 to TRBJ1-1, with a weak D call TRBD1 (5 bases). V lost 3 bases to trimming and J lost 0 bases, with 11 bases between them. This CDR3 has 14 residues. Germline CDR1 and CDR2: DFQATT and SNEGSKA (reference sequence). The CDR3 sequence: CSASFRGMNTEAFF. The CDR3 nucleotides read TGCAGTGCTAGTTTTCGGGGGATGAACACTGAAGCTTTCTTT.

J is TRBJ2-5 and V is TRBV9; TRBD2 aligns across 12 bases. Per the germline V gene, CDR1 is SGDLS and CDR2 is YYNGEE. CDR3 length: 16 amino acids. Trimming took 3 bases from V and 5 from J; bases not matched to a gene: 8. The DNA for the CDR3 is TGTGCCAGCAGCGGAGGACTAGCGGGGACGGAGGAGACCCAGTACTTC. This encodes CASSGGLAGTEETQYF.

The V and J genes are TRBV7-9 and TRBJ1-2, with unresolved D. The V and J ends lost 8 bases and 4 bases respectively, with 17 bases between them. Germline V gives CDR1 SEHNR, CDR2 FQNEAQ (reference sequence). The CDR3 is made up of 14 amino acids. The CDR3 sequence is CASAEGRGTYGYTF. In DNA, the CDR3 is TGTGCCAGCGCCGAGGGTCGGGGTACCTATGGCTACACCTTC.

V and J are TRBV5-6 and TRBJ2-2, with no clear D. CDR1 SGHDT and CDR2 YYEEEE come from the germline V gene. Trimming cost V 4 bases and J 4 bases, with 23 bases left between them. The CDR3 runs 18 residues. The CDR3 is CASSPRGSSARITGELFF. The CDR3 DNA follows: TGTGCCAGCAGCCCCCGCGGCTCCAGCGCGAGAATCACCGGGGAGCTGTTTTTT. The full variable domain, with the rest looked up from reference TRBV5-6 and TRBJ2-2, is DAGVTQSPTHLIKTRGQQVTLRCSPKSGHDTVSWYQQALGQGPQFIFQYYEEEERQRGNFPDRFSGHQFPNYSSELNVNALLLGDSALYLCASSPRGSSARITGELFFGEGSRLTVL.

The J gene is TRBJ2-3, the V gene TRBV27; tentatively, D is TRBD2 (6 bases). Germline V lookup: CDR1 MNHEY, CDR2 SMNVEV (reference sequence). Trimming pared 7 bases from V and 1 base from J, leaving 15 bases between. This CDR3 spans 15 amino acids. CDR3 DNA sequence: TGTGCCAGCACCGGAGGGAGAGCAGGCACAGATACGCAGTATTTT. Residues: CASTGGRAGTDTQYF.

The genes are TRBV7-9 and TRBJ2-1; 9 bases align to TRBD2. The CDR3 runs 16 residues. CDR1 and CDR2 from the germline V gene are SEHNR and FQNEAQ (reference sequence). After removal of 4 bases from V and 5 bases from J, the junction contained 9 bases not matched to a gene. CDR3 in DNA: TGTGCCAGCAGCTCGCCAAGCGGGAGGCTTCACAATGAGCAGTTCTTC. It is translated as CASSSPSGRLHNEQFF.